This T cell receptor (beta chain) was sequenced for a study of cytomegalovirus exposure and HLA in healthy donors. V was cut by 2 bases and J by 3 bases, with 7 bases left in between. Germline V lookup: CDR1 SGHTA, CDR2 FQGTGA. The CDR3 spans 13 residues. A multiplex PCR was run with 60 Vbeta primers and 13 Jbeta primers. TCRdb keeps only in-frame clones here, not all; method: immunoSEQ multiplex PCR. The data hold about 130,000 clones, with over 60% observed a single time. The TCR originated in a man aged 25-40 years in good health and CMV-seronegative. Sequenced material: PBMCs. The chain links TRBV7-3 to TRBJ1-1; a possible D gene is TRBD1 (5 bases). This CDR3 is CASSLQGHTEAFF. The CDR3 nucleotides read TGTGCCAGCAGCTTACAGGGCCACACTGAAGCTTTCTTT.